The rows below give T cell receptor beta chains drawn from one sample of a study of control samples from healthy donors and cancer patients. The table came from immunoSEQ multiplex PCR; TCRdb's copy has only in-frame clones and leaves some out. The repertoire holds tens of thousands of clones, with just over 70% as singletons. The sample taken for sequencing was formalin-fixed, paraffin-embedded tissue. Receptor source: a male donor with melanoma. Each CDR3 is given with its conserved first and last residue. Each record gives: V gene, J gene, clone size, D gene, CDR3 DNA, CDR3 protein. The D gene is left open where the match is weak. Size is stated for part of the rows, as once, few or many counts, or as a class when the clone is expanded.

>TRBV28|TRBJ1-5|-|TRBD1
TGTGCCAGCAGTTTTTCGGGACAGGGTGATCAGCCCCAGCATTTT
CASSFSGQGDQPQHF
>TRBV20-1|TRBJ2-7|-|-
TGCAGTCGCTTGAACGGGGACGAGCAGTACTTC
CSRLNGDEQYF
>TRBV5-4|TRBJ2-7|-|-
TGTGCCAGCAGCTTGGAATCCTACGAGCAGTACTTC
CASSLESYEQYF
>TRBV11-2|TRBJ2-7|many|TRBD1
TGTGCCAGCAGCTCGGGACAGTTCTCCTACGAGCAGTACTTC
CASSSGQFSYEQYF
>TRBV7-9|TRBJ1-3|-|-
TGTGCCAGCAGCTTACTACAGACATTCTACTCTGGAAACACCATATATTTT
CASSLLQTFYSGNTIYF
>TRBV28|TRBJ2-7|-|-
TGTGCCAGCAGCCGTGACAGTATAAGTTACGAGCAGTACTTC
CASSRDSISYEQYF
>TRBV2|TRBJ2-7|-|-
TGTGCCATTCGGCGGGGGCCCACGGGGGAGCAGTACTTC
CAIRRGPTGEQYF
>TRBV6-5|TRBJ2-1|-|-
TGTGCCAGCAGTTACGGTCTGAGCTCCTACAATGAGCAGTTCTTC
CASSYGLSSYNEQFF
>TRBV21-1|TRBJ2-5|-|-
TGTGCCAGCAATCGGACTAGAGGGCTCGGGGAGACCCAGTACTTC
CASNRTRGLGETQYF
>TRBV6-5|TRBJ2-3|few|-
TGTGCCAGCAGCAGTCCAGGGGCAGATACGCAGTATTTT
CASSSPGADTQYF
>TRBV18|TRBJ2-1|-|TRBD2
TGTGCCAGCTCAGCAAATGCGAGAGGGTCGGGACTACGTTCGAATGAGCAGTTCTTC
CASSANARGSGLRSNEQFF
>TRBV6-6|TRBJ1-5|-|-
TGTGCCAGCAGTGATTGGGGGCTTGGCAATCAGCCCCAGCATTTT
CASSDWGLGNQPQHF
>TRBV2|TRBJ2-5|-|-
TGTGCCAGCAGTTGGGACGGCCAAGAGACCCAGTACTTC
CASSWDGQETQYF
>TRBV9|TRBJ1-6|-|-
TGTGCCAGCAGCTCGCTCCCATTCAATTCACCCCTCCACTTT
CASSSLPFNSPLHF
>TRBV7-2|TRBJ1-4|-|TRBD1
TGTGCCAGCAGCTTAAACACAGGGGCTGAAAAACTGTTTTTT
CASSLNTGAEKLFF
>TRBV3-1/TRBV3-2|TRBJ2-7|many|TRBD2
TGTGCCAGCAGCCAAGAATCTAGCGGGAGGGCCCGTCTTAACGAGCAGTACTTC
CASSQESSGRARLNEQYF
>TRBV15|TRBJ2-2|once|-
TGTGCCACCAGCAGGTCCACCGGGGAGCTGTTTTTT
CATSRSTGELFF
>TRBV10-2|TRBJ1-6|-|-
TGCGCCAGCAGGATAGCAGGGGATCATTCACCCCTCCACTTT
CASRIAGDHSPLHF
>TRBV27|TRBJ2-2|large|-
TGTGCCAGCAGTTTCCCCGGCGGGGAGCTGTTTTTT
CASSFPGGELFF
>TRBV7-8|TRBJ2-2|-|TRBD1
TGTGCCAGCAGCCCCACGGGACAGACGAACACCGGGGAGCTGTTTTTT
CASSPTGQTNTGELFF
>TRBV11-2|TRBJ2-1|few|-
TGTGCCAGCAGCTTACTGGCACATGAGCAGTTCTTC
CASSLLAHEQFF
>TRBV10-1|TRBJ1-4|-|-
TGCGCCAGCAGTGAGAAGGCAGGACCAAATGAAAAACTGTTTTTT
CASSEKAGPNEKLFF
>TRBV5-4|TRBJ1-3|-|-
TGTGCCAGCAGCTTGGGAGCACCGAGCTCTGGAAACACCATATATTTT
CASSLGAPSSGNTIYF
>TRBV27|TRBJ2-7|medium-sized|-
TGTGCCAGCAGTTTAGCCCCCCCGTACGAGCAGTACTTC
CASSLAPPYEQYF
>TRBV30|TRBJ2-1|-|-
TGTGCCTGGCGGCTTGTTAATGAGCAGTTCTTC
CAWRLVNEQFF
>TRBV25-1|TRBJ2-7|once|-
TGTGCCAGCAGTCCCCGTCAGCAGTACTTC
CASSPRQQYF
>TRBV14|TRBJ2-1|-|-
TGTGCCAGCAGCCAGAAAACGCTGGAGGGCCCGGGTAGTGAGCAGTTCTTC
CASSQKTLEGPGSEQFF
>TRBV5-1|TRBJ2-1|-|-
TGCGCCAGCAGCTCCCCCACCCTCAATGAGCAGTTCTTC
CASSSPTLNEQFF
>TRBV6-6|TRBJ1-6|few|-
TGTGCCAGCAGTTATAACGGGGCCAATTCACCCCTCCACTTT
CASSYNGANSPLHF
>TRBV27|TRBJ2-2|-|-
TGTGCCAGCAGTTTACGGGGTTCCGGGGAGCTGTTTTTT
CASSLRGSGELFF
>TRBV28|TRBJ1-1|-|-
TGTGCCAGCAGCCTCCCAGGTCCCATGAACACTGAAGCTTTCTTT
CASSLPGPMNTEAFF
>TRBV4-2|TRBJ1-6|-|-
TGTGCCAGCAGCCAAGACTGGGGGGCGGCAGCCACCGATAATTCACCCCTCCACTTT
CASSQDWGAAATDNSPLHF
>TRBV18|TRBJ1-5|few|TRBD1
TGTGCCAGCTCAGTGGACAGGGTGCGCAATCAGCCCCAGCATTTT
CASSVDRVRNQPQHF
>TRBV5-1|TRBJ2-1|-|-
TGCGCCAGCAGCAGAACAGGGACCCTCTCCTACAATGAGCAGTTCTTC
CASSRTGTLSYNEQFF
>TRBV28|TRBJ2-5|-|TRBD1
TGTGCCAGCAGTCCGTGGACAGGGTCAAGTGGGACCCAGTACTTC
CASSPWTGSSGTQYF
>TRBV14|TRBJ2-2|many|-
TGTGCCAGCAGCCAAATAGGTCTGGCCGGGGAGCTGTTTTTT
CASSQIGLAGELFF
>TRBV7-9|TRBJ1-1|-|-
TGTGCCAGCAGTCCCGCCAGCGGCGGTGAAGCTTTCTTT
CASSPASGGEAFF
>TRBV28|TRBJ1-4|few|TRBD1
TGTGCCAGCAGTGGGACAGGCGCTAATGAAAAACTGTTTTTT
CASSGTGANEKLFF
>TRBV6-5|TRBJ1-1|-|-
TGTGCCAGCAGTCAGGTAGGGGCGCGGGCTACTGAAGCTTTCTTT
CASSQVGARATEAFF
>TRBV2|TRBJ1-6|-|-
TGTGCCAGCAGGGTGGGGGGTACTTCACCCCTCCACTTT
CASRVGGTSPLHF
>TRBV11-3|TRBJ2-1|-|TRBD1
TGTGCCAGCAGCTTAGACCGGGGACAGGGAGGCAATGAGCAGTTCTTC
CASSLDRGQGGNEQFF
>TRBV13|TRBJ1-1|-|-
TGTGCCAGCAGCACGACTGTAACAATGGGCACTGAAGCTTTCTTT
CASSTTVTMGTEAFF
>TRBV6-5|TRBJ2-7|-|-
TGTGCCAGCAGTTACCCGGACGGACGTGGGGAGCAGTACTTC
CASSYPDGRGEQYF
>TRBV11-2|TRBJ2-2|-|TRBD1
TGTGCCAGCAGCCGGAGACAGGGGGCTTCCACCGGGGAGCTGTTTTTT
CASSRRQGASTGELFF
>TRBV5-4|TRBJ1-5|-|-
TGTGCCAGCAGCTTTGGGCAGGAACAGCCCCAGCATTTT
CASSFGQEQPQHF
>TRBV29-1|TRBJ2-2|-|-
TGCAGCGCCCGGGACACCACCGGGGAGCTGTTTTTT
CSARDTTGELFF
>TRBV4-2|TRBJ1-1|-|-
TGTGCCAGCAGCCAAAAAAGGTGGGACACTGAAGCTTTCTTT
CASSQKRWDTEAFF
>TRBV5-1|TRBJ2-3|-|-
TGCGCCAGCAGCTTGGGTGACGGTGGCACAGATACGCAGTATTTT
CASSLGDGGTDTQYF
>TRBV7-2|TRBJ2-7|few|TRBD2
TGTGCCAGCAGCTTCCCGGGACTAGCGGGAGAGCAGTACTTC
CASSFPGLAGEQYF
>TRBV29-1|TRBJ2-1|-|TRBD2
TGCAGCGTTGAGGCTAGCGGGAGGTTATATGAGCAGTTCTTC
CSVEASGRLYEQFF